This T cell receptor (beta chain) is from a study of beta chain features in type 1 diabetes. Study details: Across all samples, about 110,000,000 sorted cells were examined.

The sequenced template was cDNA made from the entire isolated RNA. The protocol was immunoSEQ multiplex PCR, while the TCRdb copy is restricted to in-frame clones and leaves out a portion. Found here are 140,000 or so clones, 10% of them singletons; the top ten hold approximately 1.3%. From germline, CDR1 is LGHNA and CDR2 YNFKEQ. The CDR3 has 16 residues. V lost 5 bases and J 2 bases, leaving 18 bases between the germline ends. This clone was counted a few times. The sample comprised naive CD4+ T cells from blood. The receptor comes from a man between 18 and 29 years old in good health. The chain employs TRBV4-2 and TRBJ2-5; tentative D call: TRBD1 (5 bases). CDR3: CASSAALRSGQETQYF. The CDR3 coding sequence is TGTGCCAGCAGCGCGGCATTGAGGTCAGGGCAAGAGACCCAGTACTTC.